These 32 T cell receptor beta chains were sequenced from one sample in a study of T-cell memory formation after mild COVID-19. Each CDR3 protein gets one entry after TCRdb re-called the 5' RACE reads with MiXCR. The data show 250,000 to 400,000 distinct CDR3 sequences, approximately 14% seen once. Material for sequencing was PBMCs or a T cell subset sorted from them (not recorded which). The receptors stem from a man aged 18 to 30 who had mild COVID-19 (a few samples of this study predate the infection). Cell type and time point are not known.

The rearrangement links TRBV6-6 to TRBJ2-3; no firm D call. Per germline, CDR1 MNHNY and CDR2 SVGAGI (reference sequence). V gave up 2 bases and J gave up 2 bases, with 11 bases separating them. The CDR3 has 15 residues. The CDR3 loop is CASSYRGLHTDTQYF. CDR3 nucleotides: TGTGCCAGCAGTTACCGAGGCTTGCACACAGATACGCAGTATTTT.

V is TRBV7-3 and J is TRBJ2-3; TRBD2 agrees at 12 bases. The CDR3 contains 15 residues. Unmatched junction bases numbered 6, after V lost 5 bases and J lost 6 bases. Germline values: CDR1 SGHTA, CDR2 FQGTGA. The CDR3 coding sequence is TGTGCCAGCAGCGCCACTAGCGGGGGGTTTGATACGCAGTATTTT. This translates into CASSATSGGFDTQYF. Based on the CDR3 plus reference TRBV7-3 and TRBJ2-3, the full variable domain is GAGVSQTPSNKVTEKGKYVELRCDPISGHTALYWYRQSLGQGPEFLIYFQGTGAADDSGLPNDRFFAVRPEGSVSTLKIQRTERGDSAVYLCASSATSGGFDTQYFGPGTRLTVL.

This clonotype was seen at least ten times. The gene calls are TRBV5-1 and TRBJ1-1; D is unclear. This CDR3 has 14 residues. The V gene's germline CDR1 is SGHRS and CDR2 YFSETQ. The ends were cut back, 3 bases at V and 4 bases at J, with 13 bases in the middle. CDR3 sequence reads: CASSSATGGTEAFF. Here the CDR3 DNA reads TGCGCCAGCAGCTCCGCGACGGGCGGCACTGAAGCTTTCTTT.

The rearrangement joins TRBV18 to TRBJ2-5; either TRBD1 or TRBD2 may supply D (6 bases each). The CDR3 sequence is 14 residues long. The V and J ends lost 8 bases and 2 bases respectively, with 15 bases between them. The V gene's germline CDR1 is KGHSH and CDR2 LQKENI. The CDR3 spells CASTHRGQQETQYF. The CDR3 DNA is TGTGCCAGCACCCACCGGGGGCAGCAAGAGACCCAGTACTTC.

The CDR3: CSVGRGDDTQYF. CDR3 coding DNA: TGCAGCGTTGGACGGGGGGACGATACGCAGTATTTT. The V call is TRBV29-1, the J call TRBJ2-3; 7 bases are shared with TRBD2. V lost 4 bases, J lost 6 bases, and 4 bases stayed unmatched. Looked up from germline, CDR1 is SQVTM and CDR2 is ANQGSEA. This CDR3 is 12 amino acids long.

DNA for the CDR3: TGTGCCAGCAGGGACGGACAGGGCAATGAGCAGTTCTTC. The encoded protein is CASRDGQGNEQFF. The V and J genes are TRBV7-8 and TRBJ2-1, with TRBD1 matching 8 bases. The CDR3 runs 13 residues. Germline V gene sequence: CDR1 SGHVS, CDR2 FQNEAQ. The V gene end was trimmed by 6 bases and the J gene end by 6 bases; junction bases not matched to a gene: 4.

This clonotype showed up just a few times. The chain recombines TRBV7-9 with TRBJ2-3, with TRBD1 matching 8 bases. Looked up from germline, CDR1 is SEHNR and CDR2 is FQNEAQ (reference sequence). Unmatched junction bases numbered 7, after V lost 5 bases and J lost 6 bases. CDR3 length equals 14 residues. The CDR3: CASSPTGAADTQYF. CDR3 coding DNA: TGTGCCAGCAGCCCGACAGGGGCCGCCGATACGCAGTATTTT. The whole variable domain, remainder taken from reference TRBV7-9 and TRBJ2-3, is DTGVSQNPRHKITKRGQNVTFRCDPISEHNRLYWYRQTLGQGPEFLTYFQNEAQLEKSRLLSDRFSAERPKGSFSTLEIQRTEQGDSAMYLCASSPTGAADTQYFGPGTRLTVL.

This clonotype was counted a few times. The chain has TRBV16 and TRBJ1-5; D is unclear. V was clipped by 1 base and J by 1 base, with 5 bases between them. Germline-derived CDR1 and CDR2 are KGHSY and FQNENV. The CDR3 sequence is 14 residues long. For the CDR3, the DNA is TGTGCCAGCAGCCAATTCAGAAGCAATCAGCCCCAGCATTTT. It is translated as CASSQFRSNQPQHF. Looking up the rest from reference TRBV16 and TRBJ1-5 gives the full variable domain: GEEVAQTPKHLVRGEGQKAKLYCAPIKGHSYVFWYQQVLKNEFKFLISFQNENVFDETGMPKERFSAKCLPNSPCSLEIQATKLEDSAVYFCASSQFRSNQPQHFGDGTRLSIL.

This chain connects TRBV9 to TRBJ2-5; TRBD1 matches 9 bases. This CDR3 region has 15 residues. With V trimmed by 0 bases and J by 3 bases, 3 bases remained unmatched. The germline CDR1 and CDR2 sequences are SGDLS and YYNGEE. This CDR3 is CASSVVGDREETQYF. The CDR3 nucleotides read TGTGCCAGCAGCGTAGTAGGGGACAGGGAAGAGACCCAGTACTTC.

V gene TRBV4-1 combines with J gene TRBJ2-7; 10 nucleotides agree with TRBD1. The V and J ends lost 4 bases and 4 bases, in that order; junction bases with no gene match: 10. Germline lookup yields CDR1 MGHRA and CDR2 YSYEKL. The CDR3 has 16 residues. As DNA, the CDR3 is TGCGCCAGCAGCCCCAGTAGTGGGACAGGGGTTTACGAGCAGTACTTC. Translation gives CASSPSSGTGVYEQYF.

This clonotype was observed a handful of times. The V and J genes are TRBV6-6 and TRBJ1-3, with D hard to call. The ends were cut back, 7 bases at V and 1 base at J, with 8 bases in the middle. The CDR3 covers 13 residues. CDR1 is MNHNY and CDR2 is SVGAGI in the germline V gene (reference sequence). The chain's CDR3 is CASIQQSGNTIYF. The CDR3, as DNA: TGTGCCAGCATCCAACAATCTGGAAACACCATATATTTT.

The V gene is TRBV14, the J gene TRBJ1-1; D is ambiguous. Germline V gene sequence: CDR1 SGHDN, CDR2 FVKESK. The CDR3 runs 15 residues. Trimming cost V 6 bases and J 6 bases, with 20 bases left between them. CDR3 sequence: CASRLYYPGFPEAFF. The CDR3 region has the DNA TGTGCCAGCAGACTCTATTATCCGGGGTTCCCTGAAGCTTTCTTT.

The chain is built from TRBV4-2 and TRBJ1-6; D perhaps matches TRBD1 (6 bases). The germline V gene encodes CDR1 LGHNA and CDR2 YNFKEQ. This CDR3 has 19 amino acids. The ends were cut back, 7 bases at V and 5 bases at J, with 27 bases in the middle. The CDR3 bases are TGTGCCAGCAAACCCGACGAACGCAGGCAGGGGTTCCATAATTCACCCCTCCACTTT. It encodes CASKPDERRQGFHNSPLHF.

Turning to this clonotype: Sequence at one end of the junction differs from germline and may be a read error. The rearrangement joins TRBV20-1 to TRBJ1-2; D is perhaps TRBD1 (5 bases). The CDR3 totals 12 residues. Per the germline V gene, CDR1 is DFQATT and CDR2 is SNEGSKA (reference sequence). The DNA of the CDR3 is TGCAGTGCTTGGCCCGCTAGTAGGGGACCCTCCTTC. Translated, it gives CSAWPASRGPSF.

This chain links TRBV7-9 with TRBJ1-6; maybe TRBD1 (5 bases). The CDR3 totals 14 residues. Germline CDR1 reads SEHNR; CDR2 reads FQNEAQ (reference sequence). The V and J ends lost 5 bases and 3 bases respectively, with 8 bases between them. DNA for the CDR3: TGTGCCAGCAGCCGGGACGGCTATAATTCACCCCTCCACTTT. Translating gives CASSRDGYNSPLHF. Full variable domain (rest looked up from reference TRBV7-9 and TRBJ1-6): DTGVSQNPRHKITKRGQNVTFRCDPISEHNRLYWYRQTLGQGPEFLTYFQNEAQLEKSRLLSDRFSAERPKGSFSTLEIQRTEQGDSAMYLCASSRDGYNSPLHFGNGTRLTVT.

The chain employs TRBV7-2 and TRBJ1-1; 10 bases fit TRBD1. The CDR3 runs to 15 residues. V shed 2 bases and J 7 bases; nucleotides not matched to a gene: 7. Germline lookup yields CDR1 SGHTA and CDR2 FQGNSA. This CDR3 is CASSLLGQGIGEAFF. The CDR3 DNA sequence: TGTGCCAGCAGCTTATTGGGACAGGGGATTGGTGAAGCTTTCTTT. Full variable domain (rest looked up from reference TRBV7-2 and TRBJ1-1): GAGVSQSPSNKVTEKGKDVELRCDPISGHTALYWYRQSLGQGLEFLIYFQGNSAPDKSGLPSDRFSAERTGGSVSTLTIQRTQQEDSAVYLCASSLLGQGIGEAFFGQGTRLTVV.

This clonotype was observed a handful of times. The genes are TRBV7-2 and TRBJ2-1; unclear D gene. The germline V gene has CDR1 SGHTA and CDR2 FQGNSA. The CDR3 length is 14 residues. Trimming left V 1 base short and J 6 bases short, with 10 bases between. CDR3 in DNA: TGTGCCAGCAGCTTAGGGGGTCAGATCAATGAGCAGTTCTTC. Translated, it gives CASSLGGQINEQFF.

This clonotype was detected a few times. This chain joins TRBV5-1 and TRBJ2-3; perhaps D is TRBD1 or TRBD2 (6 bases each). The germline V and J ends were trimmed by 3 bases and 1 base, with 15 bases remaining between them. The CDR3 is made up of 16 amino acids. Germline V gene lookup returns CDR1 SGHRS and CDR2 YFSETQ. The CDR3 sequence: CASSSVEGGRTDTQYF. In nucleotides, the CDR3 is TGCGCCAGCAGCTCTGTAGAGGGGGGACGCACAGATACGCAGTATTTT.

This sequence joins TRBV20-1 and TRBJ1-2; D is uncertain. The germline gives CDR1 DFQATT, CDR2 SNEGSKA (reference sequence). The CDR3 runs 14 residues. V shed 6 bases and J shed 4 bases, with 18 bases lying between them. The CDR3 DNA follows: TGCAGTGCCCCCAAAAGCAAGAACACCTATGGCTACACCTTC. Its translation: CSAPKSKNTYGYTF.

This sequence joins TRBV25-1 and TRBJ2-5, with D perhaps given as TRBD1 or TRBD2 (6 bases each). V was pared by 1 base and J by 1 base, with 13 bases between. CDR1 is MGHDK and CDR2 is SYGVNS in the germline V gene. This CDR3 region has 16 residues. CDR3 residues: CASSEFGGGIQETQYF. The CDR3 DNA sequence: TGTGCCAGCAGTGAATTCGGAGGGGGGATCCAAGAGACCCAGTACTTC. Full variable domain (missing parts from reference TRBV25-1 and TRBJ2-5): EADIYQTPRYLVIGTGKKITLECSQTMGHDKMYWYQQDPGMELHLIHYSYGVNSTEKGDLSSESTVSRIRTEHFPLTLESARPSHTSQYLCASSEFGGGIQETQYFGPGTRLLVL.

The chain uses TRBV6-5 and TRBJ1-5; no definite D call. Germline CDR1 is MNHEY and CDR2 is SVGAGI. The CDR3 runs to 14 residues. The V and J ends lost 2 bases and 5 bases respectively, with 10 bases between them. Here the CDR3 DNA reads TGTGCCAGCAGTTACAAGCCCACAGATCAGCCCCAGCATTTT. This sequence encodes CASSYKPTDQPQHF.

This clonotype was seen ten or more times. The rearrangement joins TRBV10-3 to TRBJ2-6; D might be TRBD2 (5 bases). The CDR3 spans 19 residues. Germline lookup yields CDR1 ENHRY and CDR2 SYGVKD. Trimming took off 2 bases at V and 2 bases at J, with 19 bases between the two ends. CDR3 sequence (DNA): TGTGCCATCAGTGAGCAGCCGGGAACGCACCTCCCTGGGGCCAACGTCCTGACTTTC. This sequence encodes CAISEQPGTHLPGANVLTF.

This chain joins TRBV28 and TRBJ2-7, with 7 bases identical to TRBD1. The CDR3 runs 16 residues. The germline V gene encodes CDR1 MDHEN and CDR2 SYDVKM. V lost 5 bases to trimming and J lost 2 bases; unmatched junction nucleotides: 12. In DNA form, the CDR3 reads TGTGCCAGCAGTCCAAATACGTCCGGGACAGCCTACGAGCAGTACGTC. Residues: CASSPNTSGTAYEQYV.

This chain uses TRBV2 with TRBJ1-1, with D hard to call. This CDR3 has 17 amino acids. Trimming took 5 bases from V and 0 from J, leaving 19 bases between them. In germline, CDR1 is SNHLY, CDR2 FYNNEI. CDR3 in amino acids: CASSRIGSAYMNTEAFF. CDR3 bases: TGTGCCAGCAGTAGAATTGGGAGTGCCTACATGAACACTGAAGCTTTCTTT.

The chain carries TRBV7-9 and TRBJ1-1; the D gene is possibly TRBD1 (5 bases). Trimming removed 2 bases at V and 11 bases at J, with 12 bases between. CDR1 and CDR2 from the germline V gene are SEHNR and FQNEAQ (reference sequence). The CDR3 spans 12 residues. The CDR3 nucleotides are TGTGCCAGCAGCTTATTACAGGAGGGGGCTTTCTTT. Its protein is CASSLLQEGAFF.

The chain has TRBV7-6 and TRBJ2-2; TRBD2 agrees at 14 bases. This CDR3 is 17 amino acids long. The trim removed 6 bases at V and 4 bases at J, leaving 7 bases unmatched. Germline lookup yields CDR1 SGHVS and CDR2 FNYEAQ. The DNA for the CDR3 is TGTGCCAGCAGTCGGACTAGCGGGGGGCCTCGCACCGGGGAGCTGTTTTTT. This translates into CASSRTSGGPRTGELFF.

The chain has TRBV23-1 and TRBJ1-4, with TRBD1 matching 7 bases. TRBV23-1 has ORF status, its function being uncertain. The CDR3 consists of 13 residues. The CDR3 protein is CAYPRQGDEKLFF. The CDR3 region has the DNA TGCGCGTACCCGAGACAGGGTGACGAAAAACTGTTTTTT.

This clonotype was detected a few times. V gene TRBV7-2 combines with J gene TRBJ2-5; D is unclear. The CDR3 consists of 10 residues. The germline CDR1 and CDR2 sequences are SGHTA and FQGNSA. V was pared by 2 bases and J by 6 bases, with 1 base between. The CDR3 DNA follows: TGTGCCAGCAGCTTAAAGACCCAGTACTTC. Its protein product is CASSLKTQYF.

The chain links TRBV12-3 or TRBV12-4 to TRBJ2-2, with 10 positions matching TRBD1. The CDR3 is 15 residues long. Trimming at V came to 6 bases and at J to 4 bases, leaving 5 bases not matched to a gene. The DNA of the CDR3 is TGTGCCAGCAGGGGGACAGGGGAGGGCACCGGGGAGCTGTTTTTT. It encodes CASRGTGEGTGELFF.

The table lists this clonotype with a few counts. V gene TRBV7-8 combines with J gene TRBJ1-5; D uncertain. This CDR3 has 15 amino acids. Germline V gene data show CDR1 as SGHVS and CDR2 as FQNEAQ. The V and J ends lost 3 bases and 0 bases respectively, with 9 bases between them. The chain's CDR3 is CASSFRGYSNQPQHF. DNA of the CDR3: TGTGCCAGCAGCTTTCGGGGTTATAGCAATCAGCCCCAGCATTTT.

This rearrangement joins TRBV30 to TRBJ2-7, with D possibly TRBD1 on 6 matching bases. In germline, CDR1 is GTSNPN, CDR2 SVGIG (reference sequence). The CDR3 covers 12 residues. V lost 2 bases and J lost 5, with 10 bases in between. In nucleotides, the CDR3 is TGTGCCTGGAGTTTTGGGGGCAACGAGCAGTACTTC. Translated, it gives CAWSFGGNEQYF.

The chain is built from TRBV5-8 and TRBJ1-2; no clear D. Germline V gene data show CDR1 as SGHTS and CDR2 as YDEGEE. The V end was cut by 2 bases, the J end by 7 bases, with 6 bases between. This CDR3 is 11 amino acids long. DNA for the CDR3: TGTGCCAGCAGCTTTCAGAGTGGCTACACCTTC. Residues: CASSFQSGYTF.